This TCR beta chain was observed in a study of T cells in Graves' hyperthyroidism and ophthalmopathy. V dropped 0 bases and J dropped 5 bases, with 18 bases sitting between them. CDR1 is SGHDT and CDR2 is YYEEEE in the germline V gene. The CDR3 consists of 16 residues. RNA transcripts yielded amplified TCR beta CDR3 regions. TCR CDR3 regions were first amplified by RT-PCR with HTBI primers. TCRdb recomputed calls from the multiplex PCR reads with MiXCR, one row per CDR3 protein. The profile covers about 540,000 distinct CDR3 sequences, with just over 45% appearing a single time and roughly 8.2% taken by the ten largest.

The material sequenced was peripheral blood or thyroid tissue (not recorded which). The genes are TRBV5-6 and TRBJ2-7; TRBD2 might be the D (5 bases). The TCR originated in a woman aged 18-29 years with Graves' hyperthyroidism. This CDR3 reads CASSLGAGGAGNEQYF. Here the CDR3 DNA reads TGTGCCAGCAGCTTGGGGGCTGGTGGAGCCGGGAACGAGCAGTACTTC. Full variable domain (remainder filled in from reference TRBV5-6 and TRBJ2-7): DAGVTQSPTHLIKTRGQQVTLRCSPKSGHDTVSWYQQALGQGPQFIFQYYEEEERQRGNFPDRFSGHQFPNYSSELNVNALLLGDSALYLCASSLGAGGAGNEQYFGPGTRLTVT.